This T cell receptor (beta chain) was sequenced during a study of OX40 agonist ivuxolimab in advanced cancers. On the study more broadly: Patients were dosed intravenously with ivuxolimab at 0.01 to 10 mg/kg every 2 weeks.

Autoimmune disease history or systemic immunosuppression led to patient exclusion. Clones were sequenced by immunoSEQ multiplex PCR, and TCRdb holds only the in-frame ones, with some missing. The sample yields more than 55,000 clones, 70% to 80% seen once. The germline V gene encodes CDR1 SGHVS and CDR2 FQNEAQ. Trimming took 1 base from V and 0 from J, leaving 6 bases between them. The CDR3 contains 14 residues. To note about this clone: No antigen is known for it.

General study points: Some patients without response likewise showed low normalized clonal expansion. Clonal expansion among partial responders at 0.1-3.0 mg/kg ranked near the lowest.

The chain uses TRBV7-8 and TRBJ2-5; D not resolved. The specimen comprised CD4+ or CD8+ T cells sorted from blood, sampled in a trial of the OX40 agonist ivuxolimab. The sequence was obtained from an adult with an advanced solid tumor such as melanoma, head and neck, liver or kidney cancer. CDR3 residues: CASSLEAHQETQYF. The CDR3 nucleotides read TGTGCCAGCAGCTTAGAAGCACACCAAGAGACCCAGTACTTC.